The clone carrying this T cell receptor beta chain was detected only once. Its matching antigen is unknown. The sequencing template was cDNA reverse transcribed from extracted RNA. Some clones are missing from TCRdb's copy, which holds only in-frame ones; the method was immunoSEQ multiplex PCR. This table holds about 220,000 clones, about 58% found once. The data stem from a study of CD8+ T cells in alopecia areata. Across the whole study: Treatment ran 6 to 18 months, with 6 months of follow-up afterward. Regarding the study as a whole: Scalp data also include sequences from resident alphabeta T cells of normal skin.

The treatment denotes: oral pan-JAK inhibitor, 5-10 mg twice daily. CD4+ and CD8+ T cells were sorted from PBMCs. The input for sequencing was CD4+ T cells sorted from blood, taken at week 4, from a patient treated with tofacitinib. This clonotype was sampled from a human donor with alopecia areata.

Written as DNA, the CDR3 is TGTGCCAGCAGCGTAACAAGGGAAGAGACCCAGTACTTC. The encoded protein is CASSVTREETQYF. V usage is TRBV7-9 and J usage is TRBJ2-5; D remains ambiguous. The germline CDR1 and CDR2 sequences are SEHNR and FQNEAQ (reference sequence). The CDR3 is 13 residues long. V lost 5 bases and J 3 bases, leaving 10 bases between the germline ends.